The entry that follows covers one T cell receptor beta chain sequence. The primer mix had 60 Vbeta and 13 Jbeta primers. Using immunoSEQ multiplex PCR, the repertoire was profiled, and TCRdb retains in-frame clones only, with some absent. The sample has over 130,000 clones; 75% to 85% are singletons. The source of the sample is a study of cytomegalovirus exposure and HLA in healthy donors. Germline V CDR1 and CDR2: SGHVS, FQNEAQ. The CDR3 contains 18 residues. With 5 bases clipped from V and 5 bases from J, the junction kept 14 bases outside the gene matches. This receptor was taken from a woman in her thirties or forties in good health and CMV-seropositive. The sequenced sample was PBMCs. The V and J genes are TRBV7-8 and TRBJ1-3; 11 bases map to TRBD1. The CDR3 nucleotides are TGTGCCAGCAGCCTCACCATCTGGGACAGGGGGTTGCGAAACACCATATATTTT. This codes for CASSLTIWDRGLRNTIYF.